The 12 T cell receptor beta chains below were found in one sample sequenced in a study of technical replicates of blood from a handful of donors. Libraries were prepared by immunoSEQ multiplex PCR; TCRdb keeps only in-frame clonotypes and omits some of them. The table has approximately 70,000 clones, nearly 97% seen once. The material sequenced was T cells isolated from PBMCs. The receptors shown here come from a human donor in good health.

This CDR3 reads CASSLESSGGYNEQFF. Here the CDR3 DNA reads TGTGCCAGCAGCTTAGAATCTAGCGGGGGTTACAATGAGCAGTTCTTC. J is TRBJ2-1 and V is TRBV7-6, with 10 bases fitting TRBD2. The CDR3 is made up of 16 amino acids. V was pared by 1 base and J by 4 bases, with 4 bases of the junction left unmatched. Germline values: CDR1 SGHVS, CDR2 FNYEAQ.

CDR3 DNA: TGTGCCAGCAGCCACGAAGCCCAGGGGTGCGCCTACGAGCAGTACTTC. This translates into CASSHEAQGCAYEQYF. The rearrangement links TRBV21-1 to TRBJ2-7; the DNA was not used to check the table's D call, TRBD1. TRBV21-1 is assigned pseudogene status. This CDR3 is built from 16 residues.

The rearrangement links TRBV28 to TRBJ2-3, with 9 bases that match TRBD2. V lost 5 bases to trimming and J lost 6 bases; unmatched junction nucleotides: 9. In germline, CDR1 is MDHEN, CDR2 SYDVKM. The CDR3 extends over 15 amino acids. CDR3 amino acids: CASSAGGEGEDTQYF. Here the CDR3 DNA reads TGTGCCAGCAGTGCGGGAGGGGAGGGGGAGGATACGCAGTATTTT.

In DNA form, the CDR3 reads TGCGCCAGCAGTATAGGGGGCCACCAGCCCCAGCATTTT. This encodes CASSIGGHQPQHF. The chain has TRBV10-1 and TRBJ1-5, with 7 nucleotides matching TRBD1. Trimming removed 5 bases from V and 7 bases from J; junction bases left unmatched: 5. CDR1 is WNHNN, CDR2 SYGVQD, per germline (reference sequence). There are 13 residues in the CDR3.

The chain is built from TRBV28 and TRBJ2-1, with TRBD2 identical over 7 bases. The CDR3 has 16 residues. Per germline, CDR1 MDHEN and CDR2 SYDVKM. The J segment lost 0 bases and the V segment lost 7 bases, leaving 9 bases of the junction unmatched. As DNA, the CDR3 is TGTGCCAGCACCCCCCTAGCGGCAAGCTCCTACAATGAGCAGTTCTTC. Its translation is CASTPLAASSYNEQFF. Full variable domain (missing parts from reference TRBV28 and TRBJ2-1): DVKVTQSSRYLVKRTGEKVFLECVQDMDHENMFWYRQDPGLGLRLIYFSYDVKMKEKGDIPEGYSVSREKKERFSLILESASTNQTSMYLCASTPLAASSYNEQFFGPGTRLTVL.

This clone was observed once. The V and J genes are TRBV7-9 and TRBJ2-7; D perhaps matches TRBD1 (5 bases). CDR1 and CDR2 (germline): SEHNR, FQNEAQ (reference sequence). The V gene lost 1 base and the J gene lost 5 bases, with 9 bases spanning the gap. The CDR3 has 13 amino acids. CDR3 nucleotides: TGTGCCAGCAGCTTAGGGGGCTTAGACGAGCAGTACTTC. Translated: CASSLGGLDEQYF. Full variable domain (rest looked up from reference TRBV7-9 and TRBJ2-7): DTGVSQNPRHKITKRGQNVTFRCDPISEHNRLYWYRQTLGQGPEFLTYFQNEAQLEKSRLLSDRFSAERPKGSFSTLEIQRTEQGDSAMYLCASSLGGLDEQYFGPGTRLTVT.

V is TRBV6-6 and J is TRBJ1-1, with no clear D. Germline assignment: CDR1 MNHNY and CDR2 SVGAGI (reference sequence). The CDR3 covers 11 residues. V was cut by 7 bases and J by 3 bases, with 6 bases left in between. The CDR3 DNA is TGTGCCAGCATGAGGGACACTGAAGCTTTCTTT. It encodes CASMRDTEAFF.

This clone was picked up one time. V is TRBV7-6 and J is TRBJ2-5; perhaps TRBD1 as D (6 bases). The CDR3 covers 17 residues. Germline V CDR1 and CDR2: SGHVS, FNYEAQ. V lost 2 bases and J lost 5, with 21 bases in between. CDR3 DNA sequence: TGTGCCAGCAGCTTACGGTCAGGGGCTTCAGTCCTGGAGACCCAGTACTTC. The encoded protein is CASSLRSGASVLETQYF.

This clone was seen once. The chain uses TRBV7-2 and TRBJ2-2; 7 nucleotides align to TRBD2. With 3 bases clipped from V and 2 bases from J, the junction kept 9 bases outside the gene matches. Germline V CDR1 and CDR2: SGHTA, FQGNSA. This CDR3 is 17 amino acids long. In nucleotides, the CDR3 is TGTGCCAGCAGCTTTGGAGCGGGGACGGGAAACACCGGGGAGCTGTTTTTT. Translation gives CASSFGAGTGNTGELFF.

This chain connects TRBV7-2 to TRBJ2-7; 7 bases agree with TRBD2. Germline-derived CDR1 and CDR2 are SGHTA and FQGNSA. Trimming cost V 7 bases and J 6 bases; bases outside gene matches: 12. CDR3 length equals 14 residues. CDR3 region: CASNIGGGLSEQYF. CDR3 coding DNA: TGTGCCAGCAACATTGGGGGGGGGTTGAGCGAGCAGTACTTC.

The chain combines TRBV5-4 with TRBJ2-3; possibly TRBD1 for D (5 bases). This CDR3 has 14 amino acids. The germline V gene has CDR1 SGHNT and CDR2 YYREEE (reference sequence). Deletions cut 4 bases from V and 0 bases from J, with 9 bases between. The CDR3 protein is CASSTQGSTDTQYF. CDR3 nucleotide sequence: TGTGCCAGCAGCACGCAGGGAAGCACAGATACGCAGTATTTT.

As concerns this clone: Distinct nucleotide sequences in the sample also encode this CDR3. The rearrangement joins TRBV5-1 to TRBJ2-7; possibly TRBD1 for D (5 bases). The CDR3 is made up of 13 amino acids. CDR1 is SGHRS and CDR2 is YFSETQ in the germline V gene. Trimming took 2 bases from V and 2 from J, leaving 8 bases between them. In DNA form, the CDR3 reads TGCGCCAGCAGCTTCGACAGTACCTACGAGCAGTACTTC. Its translation: CASSFDSTYEQYF.